This T cell receptor beta chain was identified in a study of read filtering for tumor transcriptome and immune sequencing. Overall study: Per sample, TCR-region reads ranged about 4 to 11 million by IR-seq, about 75 to 1273 by RNA-seq.

The study, taken as a whole, reports: RNA-seq captured clonotypes less deeply and reliably than IR-seq. The sorted CD138-negative fraction was a mixed bone marrow immune population, not purified T cells.

On this clonotype itself: Its antigen is currently unknown. A read error is likely here: a far larger clone is one base away.

Germline-derived CDR1 and CDR2 are SEHNR and FQNEAQ (reference sequence). Trimming at V came to 5 bases and at J to 8 bases, leaving 7 bases not matched to a gene. The CDR3 has 15 residues. This library used roughly 0.4 ug RNA and molecular barcoded adaptors spanning alpha/delta and beta/gamma chains. TCRdb itself ran the reads through MiXCR, one entry per CDR3 protein. The table records some 41,000 distinct CDR3 sequences, roughly 13% of them present only once. This clonotype originated in a donor aged 40 or older with multiple myeloma. Material: a population of CD138-negative cells sorted from bone marrow. The rearrangement joins TRBV7-9 to TRBJ2-1, with 12 bases identical to TRBD1. CDR3 sequence reads: CASSHPGQGAYEQFF. The CDR3 DNA reads TGTGCCAGCAGCCATCCGGGACAGGGGGCATATGAGCAGTTCTTC.